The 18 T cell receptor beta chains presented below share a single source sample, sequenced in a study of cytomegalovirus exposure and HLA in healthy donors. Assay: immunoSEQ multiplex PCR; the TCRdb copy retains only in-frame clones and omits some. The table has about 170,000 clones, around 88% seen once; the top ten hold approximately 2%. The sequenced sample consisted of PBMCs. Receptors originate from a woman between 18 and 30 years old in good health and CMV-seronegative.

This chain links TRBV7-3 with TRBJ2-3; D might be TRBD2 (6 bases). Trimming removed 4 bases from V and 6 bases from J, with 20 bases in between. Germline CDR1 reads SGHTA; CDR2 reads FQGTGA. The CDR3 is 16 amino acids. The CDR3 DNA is TGTGCCAGCAGCTCCGGGGGTAGTAGCGGAGGGGATACGCAGTATTTT. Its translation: CASSSGGSSGGDTQYF.

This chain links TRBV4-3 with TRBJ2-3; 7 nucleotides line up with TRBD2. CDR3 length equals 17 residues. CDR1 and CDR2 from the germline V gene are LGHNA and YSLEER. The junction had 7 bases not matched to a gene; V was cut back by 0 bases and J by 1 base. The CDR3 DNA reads TGCGCCAGCAGCCAAGATACCGCCGGACTAGGCACAGATACGCAGTATTTT. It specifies CASSQDTAGLGTDTQYF.

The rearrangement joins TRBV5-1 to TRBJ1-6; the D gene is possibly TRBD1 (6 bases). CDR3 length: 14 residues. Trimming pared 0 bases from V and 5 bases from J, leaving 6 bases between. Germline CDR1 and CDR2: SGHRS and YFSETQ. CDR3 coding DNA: TGCGCCAGCAGCTTGGGACAGGATAATTCACCCCTCCACTTT. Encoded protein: CASSLGQDNSPLHF.

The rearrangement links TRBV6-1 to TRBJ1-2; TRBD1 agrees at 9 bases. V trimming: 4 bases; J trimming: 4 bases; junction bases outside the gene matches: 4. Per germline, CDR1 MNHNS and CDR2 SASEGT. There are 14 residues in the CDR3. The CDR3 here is CASSGTGAFYGYTF. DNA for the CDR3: TGTGCCAGCAGTGGGACAGGGGCTTTCTATGGCTACACCTTC.

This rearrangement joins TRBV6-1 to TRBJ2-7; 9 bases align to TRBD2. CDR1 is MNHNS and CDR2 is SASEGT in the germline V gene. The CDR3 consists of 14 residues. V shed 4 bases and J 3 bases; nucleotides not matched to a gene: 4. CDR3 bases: TGTGCCAGCAGTGGCCTAGCGGGGTACTACGAGCAGTACTTC. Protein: CASSGLAGYYEQYF.

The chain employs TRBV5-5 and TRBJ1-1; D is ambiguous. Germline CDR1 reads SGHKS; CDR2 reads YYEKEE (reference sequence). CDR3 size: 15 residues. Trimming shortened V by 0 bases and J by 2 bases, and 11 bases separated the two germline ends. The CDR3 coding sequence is TGTGCCAGCAGCTTGGACGCGCCACCAAACACTGAAGCTTTCTTT. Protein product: CASSLDAPPNTEAFF.

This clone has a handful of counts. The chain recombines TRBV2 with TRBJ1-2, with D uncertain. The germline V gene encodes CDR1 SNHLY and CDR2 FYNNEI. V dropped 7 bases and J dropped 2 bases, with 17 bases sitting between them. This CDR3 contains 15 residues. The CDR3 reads CASTLPEGGNYGYTF. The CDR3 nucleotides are TGTGCCAGCACCCTCCCGGAGGGCGGAAACTATGGCTACACCTTC. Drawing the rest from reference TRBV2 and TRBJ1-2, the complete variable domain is EPEVTQTPSHQVTQMGQEVILRCVPISNHLYFYWYRQILGQKVEFLVSFYNNEISEKSEIFDDQFSVERPDGSNFTLKIRSTKLEDSAMYFCASTLPEGGNYGYTFGSGTRLTVV.

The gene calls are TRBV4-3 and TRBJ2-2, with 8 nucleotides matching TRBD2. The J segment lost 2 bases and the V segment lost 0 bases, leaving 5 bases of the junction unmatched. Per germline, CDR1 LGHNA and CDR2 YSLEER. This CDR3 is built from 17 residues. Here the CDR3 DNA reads TGCGCCAGCAGCCAAGAACGACTAGCGCTTAACACCGGGGAGCTGTTTTTT. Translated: CASSQERLALNTGELFF.

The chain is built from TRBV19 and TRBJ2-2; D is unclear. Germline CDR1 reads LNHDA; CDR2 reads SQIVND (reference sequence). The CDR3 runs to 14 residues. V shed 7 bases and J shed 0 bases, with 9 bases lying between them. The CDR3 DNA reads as TGTGCCAGTACAAAGCCAACGAACACCGGGGAGCTGTTTTTT. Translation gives CASTKPTNTGELFF. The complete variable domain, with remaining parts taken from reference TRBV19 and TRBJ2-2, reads DGGITQSPKYLFRKEGQNVTLSCEQNLNHDAMYWYRQDPGQGLRLIYYSQIVNDFQKGDIAEGYSVSREKKESFPLTVTSAQKNPTAFYLCASTKPTNTGELFFGEGSRLTVL.

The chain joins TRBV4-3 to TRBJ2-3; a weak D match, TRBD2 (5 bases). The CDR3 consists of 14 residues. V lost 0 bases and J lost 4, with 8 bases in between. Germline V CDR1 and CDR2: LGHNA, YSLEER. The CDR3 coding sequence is TGCGCCAGCAGCCAAGAGGGAGAGGCAGATACGCAGTATTTT. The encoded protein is CASSQEGEADTQYF.

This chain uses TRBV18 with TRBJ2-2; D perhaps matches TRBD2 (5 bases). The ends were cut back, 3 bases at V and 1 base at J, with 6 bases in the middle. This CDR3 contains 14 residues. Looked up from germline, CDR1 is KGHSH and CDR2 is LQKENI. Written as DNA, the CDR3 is TGTGCCAGCTCACCGGGAGAGAACACCGGGGAGCTGTTTTTT. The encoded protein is CASSPGENTGELFF.

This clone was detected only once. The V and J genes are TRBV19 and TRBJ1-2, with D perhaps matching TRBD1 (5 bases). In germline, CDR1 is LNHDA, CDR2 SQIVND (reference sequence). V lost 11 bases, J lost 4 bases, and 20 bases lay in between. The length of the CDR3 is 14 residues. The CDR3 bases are TGTGCCTCTGCGGGGCAGTTGCTTAGCTATGGCTACACCTTC. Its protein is CASAGQLLSYGYTF.

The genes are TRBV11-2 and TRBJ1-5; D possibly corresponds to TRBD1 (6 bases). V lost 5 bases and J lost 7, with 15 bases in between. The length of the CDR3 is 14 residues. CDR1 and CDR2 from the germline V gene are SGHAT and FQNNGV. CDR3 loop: CASSQQAGGQPQHF. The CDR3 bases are TGTGCCAGCAGCCAACAGGCGGGGGGCCAGCCCCAGCATTTT.

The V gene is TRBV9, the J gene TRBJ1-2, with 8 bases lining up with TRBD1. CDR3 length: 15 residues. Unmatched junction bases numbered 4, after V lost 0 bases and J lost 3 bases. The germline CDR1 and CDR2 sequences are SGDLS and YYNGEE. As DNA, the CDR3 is TGTGCCAGCAGCGTAGGACAGGGGCCCGACTATGGCTACACCTTC. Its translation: CASSVGQGPDYGYTF.

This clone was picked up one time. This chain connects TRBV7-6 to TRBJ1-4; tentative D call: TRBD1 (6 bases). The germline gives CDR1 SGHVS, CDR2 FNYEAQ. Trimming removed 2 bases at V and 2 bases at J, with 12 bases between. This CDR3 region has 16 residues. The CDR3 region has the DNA TGTGCCAGCAGCTTAAACAGGGTAGCGACTAATGAAAAACTGTTTTTT. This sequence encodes CASSLNRVATNEKLFF.

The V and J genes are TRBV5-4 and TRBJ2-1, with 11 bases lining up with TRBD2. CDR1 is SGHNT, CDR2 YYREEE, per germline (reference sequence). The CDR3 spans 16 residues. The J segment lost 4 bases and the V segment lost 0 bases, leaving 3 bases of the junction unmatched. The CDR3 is CASSLAGTSGYNEQFF. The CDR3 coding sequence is TGTGCCAGCAGCTTGGCCGGGACTAGCGGATACAATGAGCAGTTCTTC.

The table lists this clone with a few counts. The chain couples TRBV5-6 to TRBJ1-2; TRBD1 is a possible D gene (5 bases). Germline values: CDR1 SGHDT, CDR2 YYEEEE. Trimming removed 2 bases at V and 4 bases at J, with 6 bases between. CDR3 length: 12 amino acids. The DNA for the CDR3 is TGTGCCAGCAGCTTACAGGCCTATGGCTACACCTTC. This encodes CASSLQAYGYTF.

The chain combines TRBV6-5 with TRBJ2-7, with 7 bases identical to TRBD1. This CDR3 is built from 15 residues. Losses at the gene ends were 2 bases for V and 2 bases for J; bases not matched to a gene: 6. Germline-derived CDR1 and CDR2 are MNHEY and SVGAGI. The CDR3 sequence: CASSYLSGTAYEQYF. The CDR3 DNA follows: TGTGCCAGCAGTTACCTTTCCGGGACAGCCTACGAGCAGTACTTC.